The following is a TCR delta chain sequence with its context. Antigen: not known. One base separates it from a far larger clone, so it is likely a read error. Within the sample, other DNA sequences also encode this same CDR3. Gammadelta T cells were flow-sorted from PBMC into Vgamma9/Vdelta2+ and Vdelta2-negative populations for bulk analysis. This sample is drawn from a study of γδ T cells in repeated Plasmodium falciparum infection. About the study: Donors were malaria-exposed Malian children or age- and gender-matched Australian children. Donors had four controlled P. falciparum NF54 infections over 644 days.

The CDR3 is 17 residues long. Trimming cost V 4 bases and J 0 bases; bases outside gene matches: 10. Germline assignment: CDR1 TSWWSYY and CDR2 QGS. Study-level results: The Malian cohort came from a small rural village of predominantly one ethnic group. Many TCRgamma sequences overlapped between individuals in stable Vgamma9/Vdelta2+ repertoires.

TCRdb reprocessed the multiplex PCR reads using CATT. Of more than 45,000 delta-chain clones in the sample, around 1.7% were seen once. This TCR was recovered from a pool of human donors (malaria-infected and uninfected, not separated). V is TRDV1 and J is TRDJ1, with TRDD3 matching over 8 bases. The specimen was gamma-delta T cells from blood. The CDR3 region is CALGGGWGIQYTDKLIF. The CDR3 bases are TGTGCTCTTGGGGGCGGATGGGGGATCCAGTACACCGATAAACTCATCTTT.